This TCR beta chain was sequenced in a study of T cells in Graves' hyperthyroidism and ophthalmopathy. Broader study findings: Most expanded thyroid clonotypes above 0.001 also appeared in blood.

The germline V and J ends were trimmed by 0 bases and 5 bases, with 16 bases remaining between them. Germline CDR1 DFQATT, CDR2 SNEGSKA (reference sequence). The CDR3 covers 15 residues. TCR beta CDR3 sequences were amplified from RNA transcripts. The TCR CDR3 was amplified in a first-round RT-PCR using the HTBI primer set. A single record per CDR3 protein comes from TCRdb applying MiXCR to the multiplex PCR reads. The data hold roughly 500,000 distinct CDR3 sequences, with 46% observed a single time. Lactation, pregnancy, other autoimmune disease or uncontrolled infection excluded patients. This clonotype was detected many times. Its target is not known.

The TCR comes from an adult woman with Graves' disease, either hyperthyroidism or ophthalmopathy (not recorded which). Sequencing was done on a sample of peripheral blood or thyroid tissue (not recorded which). The chain has TRBV20-1 and TRBJ1-1; D not resolved. CDR3 DNA sequence: TGCAGTGCTAGAGAGCCCTTGGCGGCGGGGACTGAAGCTTTCTTT. This encodes CSAREPLAAGTEAFF.